Shown below are 21 T cell receptor beta chains from a single sample sequenced in a study of human thymus T cells. The protocol was immunoSEQ multiplex PCR, while the TCRdb copy is restricted to in-frame clones and leaves out a portion. In the table there are tens of thousands of clones, around 94% of which are singletons. Material for sequencing was blood. The receptors here all came from a boy under three years old with a congenital heart defect but otherwise immunologically healthy.

As regards this clone: Its ends do not fully match the called genes, so a read error is possible. This rearrangement joins TRBV5-5 to TRBJ2-7, with TRBD1 matching 7 bases. Germline V gene lookup returns CDR1 SGHKS and CDR2 YYEKEE (reference sequence). The CDR3 is made up of 13 amino acids. CDR3 region: CASSLVRGREGNF. The CDR3 coding sequence is TGTGCCAGCAGCTTGGTTAGGGGGCGCGAGGGGAACTTC.

The chain is built from TRBV14 and TRBJ1-2; D might be TRBD1 (5 bases). The germline CDR1 and CDR2 sequences are SGHDN and FVKESK. The CDR3 has 15 residues. The ends were cut back, 5 bases at V and 2 bases at J, with 15 bases in the middle. The CDR3 sequence: CASSYTRDGNYGYTF. CDR3 in DNA: TGTGCCAGCAGCTATACCAGGGATGGAAACTATGGCTACACCTTC.

The rearrangement links TRBV6-5 to TRBJ2-2; D is possibly TRBD1 (5 bases). V lost 7 bases and J lost 0, with 12 bases in between. This CDR3 is built from 15 residues. Germline loops: CDR1 MNHEY, CDR2 SVGAGI. CDR3 DNA: TGTGCCAGCAAAACAGGCTCCCCGAACACCGGGGAGCTGTTTTTT. It specifies CASKTGSPNTGELFF.

The chain joins TRBV6-1 to TRBJ2-1; D is uncertain. Per germline, CDR1 MNHNS and CDR2 SASEGT. Trimming left V 6 bases short and J 7 bases short, with 4 bases between. This CDR3 contains 10 residues. CDR3 sequence: CASRGNEQFF. CDR3 nucleotide sequence: TGTGCCAGCAGGGGGAATGAGCAGTTCTTC.

This sequence joins TRBV27 and TRBJ2-7, with 8 positions matching TRBD1. Germline V gives CDR1 MNHEY, CDR2 SMNVEV (reference sequence). This CDR3 spans 13 amino acids. V gave up 3 bases and J gave up 7 bases; unmatched junction bases: 5. For the CDR3, the DNA is TGTGCCAGCAGTTTGACAGGGGCGAGGGAGCAGTACTTC. Protein product: CASSLTGAREQYF.

The chain recombines TRBV11-3 with TRBJ1-5, with 9 bases lining up with TRBD1. Germline V gene data show CDR1 as SGHNT and CDR2 as YENEEA. The CDR3 runs 20 residues. With 4 bases clipped from V and 0 bases from J, the junction kept 16 bases outside the gene matches. The CDR3 DNA follows: TGTGCCAGCAGCTCCTTCGGACAGGGGCTACCTGGATTTAGCAATCAGCCCCAGCATTTT. It encodes CASSSFGQGLPGFSNQPQHF.

This clone was observed a single time. The V and J genes are TRBV30 and TRBJ2-7; D remains unclear. The germline V gene has CDR1 GTSNPN and CDR2 SVGIG (reference sequence). Trimming shortened V by 3 bases and J by 7 bases, and 10 bases separated the two germline ends. This CDR3 is built from 11 residues. CDR3 in DNA: TGTGCCTGGAGGGACCGATTGGAGCAGTACTTC. Amino acids: CAWRDRLEQYF.

The V call is TRBV11-2, the J call TRBJ2-4, with D possibly being TRBD1 (6 bases). V lost 4 bases to trimming and J lost 5 bases, with 18 bases between them. The germline V gene encodes CDR1 SGHAT and CDR2 FQNNGV. The CDR3 extends over 16 amino acids. Here the CDR3 reads CASSYFQGHTQNIQYF. The CDR3 DNA reads as TGTGCCAGCAGCTACTTTCAGGGACACACGCAAAACATTCAGTACTTC.

V is TRBV14 and J is TRBJ1-1; D uncertain. The CDR3 has 14 residues. Trimming removed 1 base from V and 0 bases from J, with 6 bases in between. In germline, CDR1 is SGHDN, CDR2 FVKESK. The CDR3 loop is CASSQGFMNTEAFF. CDR3 sequence (DNA): TGTGCCAGCAGCCAAGGGTTTATGAACACTGAAGCTTTCTTT.

The chain is built from TRBV18 and TRBJ1-3, with D unresolved. Germline-derived CDR1 and CDR2 are KGHSH and LQKENI. The CDR3 extends over 11 amino acids. Trimming shortened V by 3 bases and J by 4 bases, and 1 base separated the two germline ends. The CDR3 DNA reads TGTGCCAGCTCACCCGGAAACACCATATATTTT. Residues: CASSPGNTIYF.

The chain has TRBV5-1 and TRBJ2-7; D gene ambiguous. The CDR3 runs to 13 residues. The V end was cut by 5 bases, the J end by 2 bases, with 11 bases between. CDR1 SGHRS and CDR2 YFSETQ come from the germline V gene. Here the CDR3 DNA reads TGCGCCAGCAGTTGGAGCGTCGCCTACGAGCAGTACTTC. This sequence encodes CASSWSVAYEQYF.

The chain has TRBV6-6 and TRBJ1-6, with 7 nucleotides matching TRBD1. Trimming removed 6 bases from V and 7 bases from J; junction bases left unmatched: 9. The germline V gene has CDR1 MNHNY and CDR2 SVGAGI (reference sequence). The CDR3 loop spans 15 amino acids. In nucleotides, the CDR3 is TGTGCCAGCAGCCATGGACAGGTGGGCAATTCACCCCTCCACTTT. It codes for CASSHGQVGNSPLHF.

The J gene is TRBJ2-1, the V gene TRBV4-2; 9 bases agree with TRBD2. Germline V gene sequence: CDR1 LGHNA, CDR2 YNFKEQ. Losses at the gene ends were 0 bases for V and 3 bases for J; bases not matched to a gene: 12. The CDR3 is 19 residues long. In DNA form, the CDR3 reads TGTGCCAGCAGCCAAGAGCCTAGGTGGGCGGGAGGGGGCTACAATGAGCAGTTCTTC. It translates to CASSQEPRWAGGGYNEQFF.

This chain uses TRBV11-2 with TRBJ1-5; no clear D. From germline, CDR1 is SGHAT and CDR2 FQNNGV. This CDR3 comprises 12 residues. Between the trimmed V and J ends, which lost 5 bases and 0 bases, there was a span of 2 bases. CDR3 residues: CASSDSNQPQHF. In nucleotides, the CDR3 is TGTGCCAGCAGCGATAGCAATCAGCCCCAGCATTTT.

The chain carries TRBV2 and TRBJ2-7; TRBD1 agrees at 9 bases. This CDR3 spans 15 amino acids. Losses at the gene ends were 2 bases for V and 5 bases for J; bases not matched to a gene: 7. Germline V gene data show CDR1 as SNHLY and CDR2 as FYNNEI. The CDR3 is CASSEPGQGFNEQYF. The CDR3 bases are TGTGCCAGCAGTGAACCCGGACAGGGGTTCAACGAGCAGTACTTC.

This clone appeared a single time. The J gene is TRBJ2-1, the V gene TRBV7-9; D call uncertain. There are 14 residues in the CDR3. The germline CDR1 and CDR2 sequences are SEHNR and FQNEAQ (reference sequence). Deletions cut 2 bases from V and 3 bases from J, with 8 bases between. CDR3 sequence: CASSLSESYNEQFF. The DNA for the CDR3 is TGTGCCAGCAGCTTATCTGAGAGCTACAATGAGCAGTTCTTC.

The chain couples TRBV27 to TRBJ2-3, with TRBD2 matching 13 bases. The V and J ends lost 2 bases and 5 bases, in that order; junction bases with no gene match: 4. The CDR3 runs 16 residues. The germline gives CDR1 MNHEY, CDR2 SMNVEV (reference sequence). CDR3 sequence: CASSLGTSGVRDTQYF. DNA for the CDR3: TGTGCCAGCAGTTTAGGGACTAGCGGGGTCCGAGATACGCAGTATTTT.

The V and J genes are TRBV10-2 and TRBJ2-5; D is unresolved. Germline V gene sequence: CDR1 WSHSY, CDR2 SAAADI. V gave up 0 bases and J gave up 7 bases, with 12 bases separating them. This CDR3 is 14 amino acids long. The CDR3 nucleotides read TGCGCCAGCAGTGAGTCTAACGGACCTGGGACCCAGTACTTC. It is translated as CASSESNGPGTQYF.

This clone turned up a few times. This chain links TRBV19 with TRBJ1-1; 8 nucleotides line up with TRBD1. Germline-derived CDR1 and CDR2 are LNHDA and SQIVND (reference sequence). The CDR3 has 17 amino acids. Germline trimming cut 2 bases from V and 4 bases from J; bases unmatched to any gene: 12. CDR3 nucleotide sequence: TGTGCCAGTAGTATACGGAACAGGGGGAAGGGGATCACTGAAGCTTTCTTT. It specifies CASSIRNRGKGITEAFF.

V usage is TRBV7-9 and J usage is TRBJ1-1; 7 nucleotides line up with TRBD1. The CDR3 spans 17 residues. Germline-derived CDR1 and CDR2 are SEHNR and FQNEAQ (reference sequence). Trimming removed 3 bases from V and 1 base from J; junction bases left unmatched: 11. In DNA form, the CDR3 reads TGTGCCAGCAGCTTTCCCACTCAGGGGGGAGGGAACACTGAAGCTTTCTTT. Translated, it gives CASSFPTQGGGNTEAFF.

The chain links TRBV4-3 to TRBJ1-2; D uncertain. Germline V gives CDR1 LGHNA, CDR2 YSLEER. The CDR3 sequence is 13 residues long. V was shortened by 0 bases and J by 2 bases, with 4 bases between the two germline ends. The CDR3 protein is CASSQEDNYGYTF. The DNA for the CDR3 is TGCGCCAGCAGCCAAGAGGACAACTATGGCTACACCTTC.